The rows below give T cell receptor beta chains drawn from one sample of a study of CD8+CD57+ T cells in acquired aplastic anemia. TCRdb processed the reads anew with MiXCR; each CDR3 protein has one entry. This table has about 120,000 distinct CDR3 sequences, about 60% appearing once. The sequencing sample was made of sorted CD4+, CD8+, or CD8+CD57+ T cells (not recorded which) from PBMCs. Source of these receptors: a human donor with aplastic anemia. Each CDR3 is given with its conserved first and last residue. Fields, in order: J gene, clone size, CDR3 length, D gene, V gene, CDR3 protein, CDR3 DNA. The D gene is left open where the match is weak. The listing skips clone size in some rows; elsewhere it reads once, few, many or a size class.

TRBJ2-2 NA 14 NA TRBV29-1 CSVVIGAATGELFF TGCAGCGTTGTGATAGGGGCGGCGACCGGGGAGCTGTTTTTT
TRBJ1-3 NA 13 NA TRBV15 CATSTLTGNTIYF TGTGCCACCAGCACACTTACGGGGAACACCATATATTTT
TRBJ2-5 NA 15 NA TRBV5-4 CASSLSVSAQETQYF TGTGCCAGCAGCTTGTCGGTTAGCGCACAAGAGACCCAGTACTTC
TRBJ2-3 NA 12 NA TRBV20-1 CSAMEGADTQYF TGCAGTGCTATGGAAGGGGCGGATACGCAGTATTTT
TRBJ1-2 NA 15 TRBD1 TRBV7-2 CASSPQADRGYGYTF TGTGCCAGCAGCCCCCAGGCGGACAGGGGGTATGGCTACACCTTC
TRBJ2-7 many 14 NA TRBV4-1 CASSPRDGAYEQYF TGCGCCAGCAGCCCCCGGGACGGTGCCTACGAGCAGTACTTC
TRBJ1-2 NA 15 NA TRBV24-1 CATSDSEGLNYGYTF TGTGCCACCAGTGATTCAGAAGGACTAAACTATGGCTACACCTTC
TRBJ2-1 NA 13 NA TRBV7-2 CASSLVSANEQFF TGTGCCAGCAGCTTAGTATCTGCCAATGAGCAGTTCTTC
TRBJ2-1 many 13 NA TRBV3-1 CASSPESRNEQFF TGTGCCAGCAGCCCAGAGTCCCGGAATGAGCAGTTCTTC
TRBJ1-5 many 16 NA TRBV15 CATSRDTGSRNQPQHF TGTGCCACCAGCAGAGATACAGGGTCTCGCAATCAGCCCCAGCATTTT
TRBJ2-2 few 14 NA TRBV6-1 CASRIAVSTGELFF TGTGCCAGCAGAATAGCAGTTAGCACCGGGGAGCTGTTTTTT
TRBJ2-6 NA 15 NA TRBV29-1 CSVGGGREGANVLTF TGCAGCGTGGGGGGCGGACGCGAAGGGGCCAACGTCCTGACTTTC
TRBJ1-1 many 14 TRBD1 TRBV12-3/TRBV12-4 CASRRTGGASEAFF TGTGCCAGCAGGCGAACAGGGGGCGCTTCTGAAGCTTTCTTT
TRBJ2-3 NA 14 NA TRBV2 CASNARGSTDTQYF TGTGCCAGCAATGCGCGGGGAAGCACAGATACGCAGTATTTT
TRBJ2-7 NA 15 NA TRBV27 CASSSTEREAYEQYF TGTGCCAGCAGTTCTACCGAAAGGGAGGCCTACGAGCAGTACTTC
TRBJ2-5 NA 17 NA TRBV7-6 CASSSYSGGQAKETQYF TGTGCCAGCAGCTCCTACTCCGGGGGGCAAGCTAAAGAGACCCAGTACTTC
TRBJ2-3 NA 13 TRBD2 TRBV19 CASAGGYTDTQYF TGTGCCAGTGCGGGGGGCTACACAGATACGCAGTATTTT
TRBJ2-7 NA 14 TRBD2 TRBV13 CASSPRTSGYEQYF TGTGCCAGCAGCCCACGGACTAGCGGCTACGAGCAGTACTTC
TRBJ2-1 NA 9 NA TRBV19 CASSIEQFF TGTGCCAGTAGTATAGAGCAGTTCTTC
TRBJ1-2 NA 15 TRBD1 TRBV27 CASTKQGGWSFGCTF TGTGCCAGCACCAAACAAGGGGGCTGGTCCTTTGGCTGCACCTTC
TRBJ1-3 NA 16 NA TRBV29-1 CSVLLSERELGNTIYF TGCAGCGTTCTACTAAGTGAGAGGGAACTTGGAAACACCATATATTTT
TRBJ2-7 many 15 NA TRBV5-6 CASSLVSGWENEQYF TGTGCCAGCAGCTTGGTCAGCGGGTGGGAGAACGAGCAGTACTTC
TRBJ2-1 few 16 TRBD2 TRBV19 CASSPLAGGVYNEQFF TGTGCCAGCAGTCCACTAGCGGGAGGCGTATACAATGAGCAGTTCTTC